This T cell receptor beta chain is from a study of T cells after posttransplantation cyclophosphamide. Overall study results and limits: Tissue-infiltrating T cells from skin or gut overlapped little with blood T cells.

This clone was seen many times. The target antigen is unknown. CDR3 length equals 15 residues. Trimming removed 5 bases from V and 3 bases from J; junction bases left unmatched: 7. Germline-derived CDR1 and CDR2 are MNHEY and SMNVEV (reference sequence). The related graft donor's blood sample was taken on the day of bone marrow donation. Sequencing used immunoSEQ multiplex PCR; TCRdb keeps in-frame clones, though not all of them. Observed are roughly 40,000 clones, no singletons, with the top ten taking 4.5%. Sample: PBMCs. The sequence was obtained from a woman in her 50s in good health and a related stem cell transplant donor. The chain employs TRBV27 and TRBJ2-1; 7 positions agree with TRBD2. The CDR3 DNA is TGTGCCAGCAGTCGAATGGGGGGGGTCTACAATGAGCAGTTCTTC. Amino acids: CASSRMGGVYNEQFF.